Presented here are 7 T cell receptor beta chains from one specimen sequenced in a study of T-cell memory formation after mild COVID-19. TCRdb analysed the 5' RACE reads with MiXCR anew, one entry per CDR3 protein. Counted here are around 250,000 distinct CDR3 sequences, about 16% occurring once; the ten biggest clones make up 2.1%. The sequencing input was PBMCs or a T cell subset sorted from them (not recorded which). Every receptor here comes from an adult woman who had mild COVID-19 (a few samples of this study predate the infection). Cell type and time point are not known.

Only one count was recorded for this clonotype. CDR3 DNA sequence: TGCAGTGCTACGGGGGCCGGCAATCAGCCCCAGCATTTT. Its protein product is CSATGAGNQPQHF. The chain joins TRBV20-1 to TRBJ1-5, with D possibly being TRBD1 (6 bases). The CDR3 is 13 amino acids. V lost 4 bases, J lost 2 bases, and 9 bases lay in between. Germline V gene data show CDR1 as DFQATT and CDR2 as SNEGSKA (reference sequence).

There are a few counts of this clonotype. The genes are TRBV9 and TRBJ2-1; 11 bases agree with TRBD2. Trimming cost V 3 bases and J 8 bases; bases outside gene matches: 7. Germline lookup yields CDR1 SGDLS and CDR2 YYNGEE. CDR3 size: 15 residues. The CDR3 DNA is TGTGCCAGCAGCGCTACTAGCGGGAGTATCGATGAGCAGTTCTTC. Encoded protein: CASSATSGSIDEQFF.

The V gene is TRBV5-1, the J gene TRBJ1-1; D gene ambiguous. Germline assignment: CDR1 SGHRS and CDR2 YFSETQ. With 6 bases removed from V and 4 bases from J, the gap between germline ends came to 16 bases. CDR3 length: 14 residues. The CDR3 region has the DNA TGCGCCAGCACCCTAGGAGGGTCGGGCACTGAAGCTTTCTTT. Its translation: CASTLGGSGTEAFF.

The table lists this clonotype with a few counts. V and J are TRBV12-3 or TRBV12-4 and TRBJ2-6, with 7 positions matching TRBD1. After removal of 3 bases from V and 0 bases from J, the junction contained 8 bases not matched to a gene. This CDR3 has 18 amino acids. DNA for the CDR3: TGTGCCAGCAGTTTCGTGGGACAGACGAGCTCTGGGGCCAACGTCCTGACTTTC. This codes for CASSFVGQTSSGANVLTF.

This clonotype has just a few counts. This rearrangement joins TRBV20-1 to TRBJ2-5; D gene unclear. The germline V gene has CDR1 DFQATT and CDR2 SNEGSKA (reference sequence). The CDR3 length is 11 residues. Trimming took 8 bases from V and 5 from J, leaving 12 bases between them. The CDR3 DNA sequence: TGCAGTTGCCCAGACGGCGAGACCCAGTACTTC. Its translation: CSCPDGETQYF.

CDR3 in amino acids: CAWEGYTGVAFF. The CDR3 bases are TGTGCCTGGGAAGGCTATACCGGGGTCGCTTTCTTT. The rearrangement uses TRBV30 and TRBJ1-1, with D unresolved. There are 12 residues in the CDR3. From germline, CDR1 is GTSNPN and CDR2 SVGIG (reference sequence). V was trimmed by 5 bases and J by 11 bases, leaving 18 bases between them. The full variable domain, completed using reference TRBV30 and TRBJ1-1, is SQTIHQWPATLVQPVGSPLSLECTVEGTSNPNLYWYRQAAGRGLQLLFYSVGIGQISSEVPQNLSASRPQDRQFILSSKKLLLSDSGFYLCAWEGYTGVAFFGQGTRLTVV.

This clonotype was counted a few times. The chain carries TRBV7-9 and TRBJ2-7; D remains ambiguous. V was trimmed by 1 base and J by 0 bases, leaving 13 bases between them. The length of the CDR3 is 16 residues. From germline, CDR1 is SEHNR and CDR2 FQNEAQ (reference sequence). This chain's CDR3 is CASSLDIGYLSYEQYF. As DNA, the CDR3 is TGTGCCAGCAGCTTAGATATCGGGTACCTCTCCTACGAGCAGTACTTC. The complete variable domain, with remaining parts taken from reference TRBV7-9 and TRBJ2-7, reads DTGVSQNPRHKITKRGQNVTFRCDPISEHNRLYWYRQTLGQGPEFLTYFQNEAQLEKSRLLSDRFSAERPKGSFSTLEIQRTEQGDSAMYLCASSLDIGYLSYEQYFGPGTRLTVT.